This note documents a single T cell receptor (beta chain) sequence. The antigen remains undetermined. This CDR3 contains 15 residues. Looked up from germline, CDR1 is SEHNR and CDR2 is FQNEAQ (reference sequence). With 4 bases removed from V and 2 bases from J, the gap between germline ends came to 15 bases. This sample is drawn from a study of T cell responses to AZD1222 COVID-19 vaccine. The data were produced by immunoSEQ multiplex PCR, yet TCRdb's version contains in-frame clones alone and is incomplete. The sample yields some 170,000 clones, approximately 92% seen once. Regarding the study as a whole: Females made up more of the donors, who were largely white British, and clonal diversity may have come out too low. Vaccine-related CD4 TCRs covered spike, predominating at 160-218 and 743-854. Repertoire sampling occurred only after the peak T cell response. Two doses of AZD1222 preceded a rise in Spike-specific TCR breadth and depth.

The sequence came from an adult who received the MenACWY meningococcal vaccine as a control. V and J are TRBV7-9 and TRBJ2-7, with D possibly being TRBD1 (6 bases). Specimen: peripheral blood, collected 28 days after the second dose of the MenACWY control vaccine. In nucleotides, the CDR3 is TGTGCCAGCAGCTCAATTGGGACACCCACCTACGAGCAGTACTTC. This sequence encodes CASSSIGTPTYEQYF.